Presented here are 4 T cell receptor beta chains from one specimen sequenced in a study of cytotoxic CD8 clonotypes in ibrutinib-treated CLL. Repertoires were generated with immunoSEQ multiplex PCR, while TCRdb's copy carries only in-frame clones and drops some. The repertoire has about 140,000 clones, approximately 80% of them found once; the top ten carry less than 8.5%. Material: PBMCs, obtained after 36 months of ibrutinib treatment. The receptor set was obtained from a human donor with chronic lymphocytic leukemia.

With regard to this clone: One end of the junction fails to match germline, which may point to a read error. This chain links TRBV2 with TRBJ2-5, with D perhaps being TRBD1 or TRBD2 (5 bases each). The CDR3 is 13 residues long. The V gene's germline CDR1 is SNHLY and CDR2 FYNNEI. CDR3 region: CASSDPLGVGSNF. In nucleotides, the CDR3 is TGTGCCAGCAGTGACCCCCTGGGGGTGGGTTCGAACTTC.

This clone has more than one count but fewer than ten. This rearrangement joins TRBV6-1 to TRBJ1-3; the D is unclear. Trimming shortened V by 10 bases and J by 4 bases, and 17 bases separated the two germline ends. Per the germline V gene, CDR1 is MNHNS and CDR2 is SASEGT. The CDR3 totals 14 residues. This CDR3 reads CATLRGNWGNTIYF. In nucleotides, the CDR3 is TGTGCCACCCTACGTGGCAACTGGGGAAACACCATATATTTT.

The chain's CDR3 is CASSQEGSAFSSNQPQHF. The CDR3 DNA reads as TGCGCCAGCAGCCAAGAGGGTTCGGCCTTCTCTAGCAATCAGCCCCAGCATTTT. The chain employs TRBV4-1 and TRBJ1-5; D unresolved. The CDR3 has 18 residues. Trimming removed 0 bases at V and 0 bases at J, with 15 bases between. Per germline, CDR1 MGHRA and CDR2 YSYEKL.

V and J are TRBV30 and TRBJ2-5; D is ambiguous. Germline V gives CDR1 GTSNPN, CDR2 SVGIG (reference sequence). The CDR3 extends over 13 amino acids. V was trimmed by 0 bases and J by 5 bases, leaving 10 bases between them. CDR3 nucleotides: TGTGCCTGGAGTGTACGGATTCTCGAGACCCAGTACTTC. Residues: CAWSVRILETQYF. The entire variable domain, with the rest obtained from reference TRBV30 and TRBJ2-5, is as follows: SQTIHQWPATLVQPVGSPLSLECTVEGTSNPNLYWYRQAAGRGLQLLFYSVGIGQISSEVPQNLSASRPQDRQFILSSKKLLLSDSGFYLCAWSVRILETQYFGPGTRLLVL.